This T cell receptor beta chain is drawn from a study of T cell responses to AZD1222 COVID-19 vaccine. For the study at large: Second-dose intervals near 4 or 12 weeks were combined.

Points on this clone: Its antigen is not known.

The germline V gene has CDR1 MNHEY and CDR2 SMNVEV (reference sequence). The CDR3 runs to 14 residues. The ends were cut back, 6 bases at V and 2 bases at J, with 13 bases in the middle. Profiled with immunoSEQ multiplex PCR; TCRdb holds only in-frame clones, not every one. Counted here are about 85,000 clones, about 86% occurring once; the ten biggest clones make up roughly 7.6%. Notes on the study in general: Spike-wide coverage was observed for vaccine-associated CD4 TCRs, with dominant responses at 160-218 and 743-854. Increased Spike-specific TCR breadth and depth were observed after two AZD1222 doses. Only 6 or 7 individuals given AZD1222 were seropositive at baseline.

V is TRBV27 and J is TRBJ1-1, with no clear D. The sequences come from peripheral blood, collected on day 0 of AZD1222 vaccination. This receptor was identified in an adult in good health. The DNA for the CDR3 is TGTGCCAGCAGAGAACGCCACCTCAACACTGAAGCTTTCTTT. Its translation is CASRERHLNTEAFF.